The 13 T cell receptor beta chains presented below share a single source sample, sequenced in a study of cytomegalovirus exposure and HLA in healthy donors. The PCR used 60 Vbeta and 13 Jbeta primers. Profiling relied on immunoSEQ multiplex PCR, and the TCRdb table lists in-frame clones only, not all of them. This sample yields under 200,000 clones, of which around 85% are seen a single time; about 2% belongs to the top ten. The sequenced sample consisted of PBMCs. All receptors come from a human donor in good health.

The rearrangement uses TRBV5-1 and TRBJ1-6; 12 bases map to TRBD1. The CDR3 has 16 residues. The J segment lost 9 bases and the V segment lost 0 bases, leaving 4 bases of the junction unmatched. Per the germline V gene, CDR1 is SGHRS and CDR2 is YFSETQ. The CDR3 is CASSLDRDRGLSPLHF. DNA of the CDR3: TGCGCCAGCAGCTTGGACCGGGACAGGGGGCTTTCACCCCTCCACTTT.

The chain carries TRBV6-5 and TRBJ1-2; D unresolved. The V end was cut by 6 bases, the J end by 5 bases, with 16 bases between. This CDR3 has 14 amino acids. CDR1 and CDR2 (germline): MNHEY, SVGAGI. The CDR3 bases are TGTGCCAGCAGGATATCGACCGGGTCTTATGGCTACACCTTC. Translation gives CASRISTGSYGYTF.

The rearrangement joins TRBV7-9 to TRBJ2-6; D unclear. Germline CDR1 SEHNR, CDR2 FQNEAQ (reference sequence). V was trimmed by 3 bases and J by 0 bases, leaving 6 bases between them. The CDR3 extends over 15 amino acids. The CDR3 bases are TGTGCCAGCAGCTTCGGAGTCTCTGGGGCCAACGTCCTGACTTTC. The encoded protein is CASSFGVSGANVLTF.

The chain combines TRBV2 with TRBJ2-5, with TRBD1 identical over 10 bases. Looked up from germline, CDR1 is SNHLY and CDR2 is FYNNEI. V trimming: 4 bases; J trimming: 4 bases; junction bases outside the gene matches: 0. The CDR3 covers 13 residues. CDR3 in amino acids: CASSGDRGETQYF. The CDR3 DNA sequence: TGTGCCAGCAGTGGGGACAGGGGAGAGACCCAGTACTTC.

The chain combines TRBV11-2 with TRBJ2-7, with no clear D. The germline gives CDR1 SGHAT, CDR2 FQNNGV. This CDR3 is built from 15 residues. V was clipped by 5 bases and J by 0 bases, with 14 bases between them. CDR3 amino acids: CASSPFLRGSYEQYF. The CDR3 DNA follows: TGTGCCAGCAGCCCTTTCCTGCGCGGCTCCTACGAGCAGTACTTC.

The V and J genes are TRBV4-3 and TRBJ2-2; 7 positions agree with TRBD1. V lost 9 bases and J lost 4; bases outside the gene matches: 5. CDR3 length: 13 residues. Germline V lookup: CDR1 LGHNA, CDR2 YSLEER. This CDR3 is CASSTGTTGELFF. The DNA of the CDR3 is TGCGCCAGTTCGACAGGGACCACCGGGGAGCTGTTTTTT.

The chain links TRBV5-1 to TRBJ1-4, with TRBD1 matching 8 bases. The germline gives CDR1 SGHRS, CDR2 YFSETQ. The CDR3 consists of 15 residues. Trimming took 1 base from V and 5 from J; bases not matched to a gene: 4. The CDR3 region is CASSLTTGGNEKLFF. The CDR3 region has the DNA TGCGCCAGCAGCTTGACAACAGGGGGGAATGAAAAACTGTTTTTT.

This chain joins TRBV6-1 and TRBJ2-7, with a tentative D call TRBD1 (6 bases). The CDR3 runs to 16 residues. Germline lookup yields CDR1 MNHNS and CDR2 SASEGT. The germline V and J ends were trimmed by 1 base and 6 bases, with 19 bases remaining between them. CDR3 nucleotides: TGTGCCAGCAGTGAAGGATGGGGGCGGTCTATTCGCGAGCAGTACTTC. Its protein is CASSEGWGRSIREQYF.

The chain links TRBV7-2 to TRBJ2-2, with D possibly being TRBD2 (6 bases). V was clipped by 5 bases and J by 7 bases, with 14 bases between them. The CDR3 runs to 14 residues. Germline CDR1 reads SGHTA; CDR2 reads FQGNSA. Written as DNA, the CDR3 is TGTGCCAGCAGCGCCCCTAGCGTTGACGGGGAGCTGTTTTTT. Residues: CASSAPSVDGELFF.

The chain joins TRBV7-2 to TRBJ1-2; no clear D gene. Germline V gene sequence: CDR1 SGHTA, CDR2 FQGNSA. The CDR3 spans 14 residues. The ends were cut back, 0 bases at V and 0 bases at J, with 5 bases in the middle. DNA for the CDR3: TGTGCCAGCAGCTTAGCGGCAGCTAACTATGGCTACACCTTC. Protein: CASSLAAANYGYTF.

V is TRBV6-6 and J is TRBJ1-2, with 11 bases lining up with TRBD1. Germline CDR1 and CDR2: MNHNY and SVGAGI (reference sequence). With V trimmed by 2 bases and J by 8 bases, 7 bases remained unmatched. This CDR3 comprises 15 residues. The CDR3 DNA sequence: TGTGCCAGCAGTTACAGCCGGGACAGGGGGGACGGCTACACCTTC. Translated: CASSYSRDRGDGYTF.

This clone was seen once. The J gene is TRBJ2-7, the V gene TRBV5-1; 7 bases align to TRBD1. V lost 0 bases, J lost 2 bases, and 2 bases stayed unmatched. The CDR3 is 14 residues long. Germline CDR1 and CDR2: SGHRS and YFSETQ. The CDR3 nucleotides are TGCGCCAGCAGCTTGGAGACAGGGACCTACGAGCAGTACTTC. It codes for CASSLETGTYEQYF.

This clone has a single count. The V call is TRBV19, the J call TRBJ2-7; no clear D gene. Trimming shortened V by 4 bases and J by 0 bases, and 10 bases separated the two germline ends. The CDR3 spans 14 residues. Germline V gene lookup returns CDR1 LNHDA and CDR2 SQIVND (reference sequence). CDR3 protein: CASSNSPSSYEQYF. The CDR3 DNA reads as TGTGCCAGTAGTAATTCGCCGAGCTCCTACGAGCAGTACTTC.